This TCR delta chain was captured in a study of gamma-delta T cells after stem cell transplantation. A remark on this clone: A much more abundant neighbour one base away suggests this may be a read error. Distinct nucleotide sequences in the sample also encode this CDR3.

TCRdb made new clone calls on the RT-PCR reads using CATT. The sample shows some 250 delta-chain clones, 4% to 6% of them seen only once. Germline V lookup: CDR1 GEAIGNYY, CDR2 EKD. The length of the CDR3 is 15 residues. Sequenced sample: gamma-delta T cells. The chain employs TRDV2 and TRDJ1; D unclear. This receptor was identified in a human donor. It is not recorded whose cells these are; they may come from a transplant donor. The CDR3 coding sequence is TGCGCCTGTGACACCGTTACCCGCGTCACCGATAAACTCATCTTT. Amino acids: CACDTVTRVTDKLIF.